This TCR beta chain was found in a study of cytomegalovirus exposure and HLA in healthy donors. Findings and limits, study-wide: Earlier results showed most TCR beta V segments being productive about 87% or about 30% of the time. Links to common viral pathogens appeared, in a later analysis, for several of the most significant clusters.

Use of 60 Vbeta and 13 Jbeta primers characterized the PCR. Assay: immunoSEQ multiplex PCR; the TCRdb copy retains only in-frame clones and omits some. The sample records 100,000 to 150,000 clones, more than 60% being singletons. Germline V gives CDR1 SGHAT, CDR2 FQDESV (reference sequence). V was cut by 5 bases and J by 1 base, with 20 bases left in between. The CDR3 length is 18 residues. Regarding this clone: What it recognizes is unknown.

Sequencing was performed on PBMCs. The clonotype comes from a woman aged 55-70 years in good health and CMV-seropositive. The rearrangement links TRBV11-1 to TRBJ2-2, with D perhaps matching TRBD2 (6 bases). The CDR3 reads CASSRVASGTLNTGELFF. CDR3 bases: TGTGCCAGCAGCCGCGTCGCGTCCGGGACTCTGAACACCGGGGAGCTGTTTTTT.